A selection of T cell receptor beta chains follows, all from one sample in a study of T cells in localized non-small cell lung cancer. Data came from immunoSEQ multiplex PCR; TCRdb stores just in-frame clones and leaves some out. The table shows about 130,000 clones, with 89% occurring only once. The specimen comprised peripheral blood, sampled before any cancer treatment. These receptors were taken from a female donor over 55 with stage I lung adenocarcinoma. CDR3s include the opening cysteine and the closing phenylalanine or tryptophan. A D gene is named only where the DNA matches it firmly. Where a row states a size, it is once, few, many or the class of an expanded clone; other rows omit it.

D	size	length	J	V	CDR3	DNA
TRBD2	.	13	TRBJ2-4	TRBV19	CASMLAAQNIQYF	TGTGCCAGTATGCTAGCGGCGCAAAACATTCAGTACTTC
.	.	16	TRBJ2-3	TRBV15	CATSRDVREVTDTQYF	TGTGCCACCAGCAGAGACGTTAGGGAAGTCACAGATACGCAGTATTTT
.	.	15	TRBJ1-2	TRBV15	CATSREWGANYGYTF	TGTGCCACCAGCAGAGAATGGGGAGCTAACTATGGCTACACCTTC
TRBD1	.	15	TRBJ2-7	TRBV2	CASKVELQGAFEQYF	TGTGCCAGCAAGGTAGAATTACAGGGGGCTTTCGAGCAGTACTTC
.	.	14	TRBJ1-4	TRBV28	CASSLRSDDEKLFF	TGTGCCAGCAGTTTAAGGTCCGATGATGAAAAACTGTTTTTT
TRBD1	.	15	TRBJ2-1	TRBV23-1	CASIPGDRECNEQFF	TGCGCCAGCATTCCGGGGGACAGGGAATGCAATGAGCAGTTCTTC
.	.	14	TRBJ2-7	TRBV28	CASRQTGTFNEQYF	TGTGCCAGCAGACAAACTGGGACTTTTAACGAGCAGTACTTC
.	.	14	TRBJ1-3	TRBV28	CASSLAGSGNTIYF	TGTGCCAGCAGTTTGGCAGGCTCTGGAAACACCATATATTTT
.	.	14	TRBJ2-3	TRBV27	CASRQGKGTDTQYF	TGTGCCAGCAGACAGGGAAAGGGCACAGATACGCAGTATTTT
TRBD1	.	15	TRBJ1-1	TRBV9	CASSADRDRGFEAFF	TGTGCCAGCAGCGCGGACCGGGACAGGGGATTTGAAGCTTTCTTT
.	.	15	TRBJ1-5	TRBV5-6	CASSFRVGGNQPQHF	TGTGCCAGCAGCTTCAGGGTTGGTGGCAATCAGCCCCAGCATTTT
.	.	14	TRBJ1-3	TRBV5-1	CASSLTGSGNTIYF	TGCGCCAGCAGCTTAACGGGTTCTGGAAACACCATATATTTT
TRBD1	.	14	TRBJ1-2	TRBV2	CASSETGEDYGYTF	TGTGCCAGCAGTGAGACAGGGGAGGACTATGGCTACACCTTC
.	few	16	TRBJ2-3	TRBV7-3	CASALAPGNMADTQYF	TGTGCCAGCGCGCTAGCCCCGGGAAACATGGCAGATACGCAGTATTTT
.	.	12	TRBJ2-7	TRBV27	CASKGPSYEQYF	TGTGCCAGCAAGGGCCCTTCCTACGAGCAGTACTTC
.	once	11	TRBJ2-3	TRBV29-1	CSVALADTQYF	TGCAGCGTGGCCCTGGCAGATACGCAGTATTTT
.	.	16	TRBJ2-1	TRBV9	CASSVDLQRRNNEQFF	TGTGCCAGCAGCGTAGATTTGCAGCGGAGGAACAATGAGCAGTTCTTC
.	.	16	TRBJ1-2	TRBV4-1	CASSQEYEGAEVVYTF	TGCGCCAGCAGCCAAGAGTATGAGGGCGCAGAGGTCGTCTACACCTTC
TRBD1	.	15	TRBJ2-1	TRBV2	CASKKADRSGNEQFF	TGTGCCAGCAAGAAAGCGGACAGGTCTGGGAATGAGCAGTTCTTC
.	few	15	TRBJ1-4	TRBV5-1	CASSPRFSPNEKLFF	TGCGCCAGCAGCCCCCGGTTCTCTCCTAATGAAAAACTGTTTTTT
TRBD1	.	16	TRBJ2-6	TRBV28	CASSSNRGRWDRDRAF	TGTGCCAGCAGCAGTAACAGGGGGCGCTGGGACCGAGACCGGGCGTTC
.	.	12	TRBJ1-1	TRBV11-2	CASSFMLGFAFF	TGTGCCAGCAGCTTTATGTTGGGATTTGCTTTCTTT
.	.	15	TRBJ2-7	TRBV7-8	CASSLVVMGTYEQYF	TGTGCCAGCAGCTTAGTTGTGATGGGCACCTACGAGCAGTACTTC
TRBD1	.	13	TRBJ2-7	TRBV28	CASRTGGTYEQYF	TGTGCCAGCAGAACAGGGGGAACCTACGAGCAGTACTTC
.	.	13	TRBJ2-3	TRBV6-6	CASLKTSTDTQYF	TGTGCCAGCTTAAAGACTAGCACAGATACGCAGTATTTT
.	.	15	TRBJ2-3	TRBV7-9	CASSFVGGSTDTQYF	TGTGCCAGCAGCTTTGTGGGAGGTAGCACAGATACGCAGTATTTT
.	.	13	TRBJ2-1	TRBV28	CASSWDQYNEQFF	TGTGCCAGCAGCTGGGACCAGTACAATGAGCAGTTCTTC
TRBD2	.	12	TRBJ2-1	TRBV12-5	CASGVAGVEQFF	TGTGCTAGTGGCGTAGCGGGAGTTGAGCAGTTCTTC
.	once	12	TRBJ2-7	TRBV29-1	CSVGDRAHEQYF	TGCAGCGTTGGTGATAGGGCCCACGAGCAGTACTTC
TRBD2	.	14	TRBJ2-5	TRBV19	CASSPLAGGETQYF	TGTGCCAGTAGTCCCCTAGCGGGAGGCGAGACCCAGTACTTC
TRBD1	.	13	TRBJ1-5	TRBV19	CATQTGADQPQHF	TGTGCCACCCAGACAGGGGCTGATCAGCCCCAGCATTTT
.	.	16	TRBJ2-1	TRBV4-2	CASSQGRGEFNNEQFF	TGTGCCAGCAGCCAAGGGAGGGGGGAGTTCAATAATGAGCAGTTCTTC
TRBD1	.	18	TRBJ2-7	TRBV27	CASSLSGTGDFRPYEQYF	TGTGCCAGCAGTTTAAGTGGGACAGGCGACTTCAGGCCGTACGAGCAGTACTTC
TRBD1	.	14	TRBJ2-7	TRBV6-1	CASNPGQGASGQYF	TGTGCCAGCAACCCGGGACAGGGTGCAAGTGGGCAGTACTTC
.	.	12	TRBJ1-1	TRBV28	CASSLESRKAFF	TGTGCCAGCAGTTTGGAATCAAGAAAGGCTTTCTTT
.	.	14	TRBJ1-1	TRBV28	CASRSPPGSTEAFF	TGTGCCAGCAGAAGCCCCCCTGGAAGCACTGAAGCTTTCTTT
TRBD2	few	13	TRBJ2-1	TRBV28	CASVSSGDNEQFF	TGTGCCAGTGTGTCTAGCGGAGACAATGAGCAGTTCTTC
TRBD1	.	15	TRBJ2-7	TRBV18	CASSREGQGSYEQYF	TGTGCCAGCTCACGAGAAGGACAGGGGTCCTACGAGCAGTACTTC
.	.	18	TRBJ2-6	TRBV28	CASSLDSIKPSGANVLTF	TGTGCCAGCAGTTTAGACAGCATTAAACCATCTGGGGCCAACGTCCTGACTTTC
TRBD2	.	19	TRBJ2-1	TRBV19	CASRGGALAGVGVYNEQFF	TGTGCCAGCCGCGGTGGGGCACTAGCGGGAGTGGGGGTATACAATGAGCAGTTCTTC
.	few	12	TRBJ1-1	TRBV6-6	CASSYSGIEAFF	TGTGCCAGCAGTTACTCAGGGATTGAAGCTTTCTTT
.	once	14	TRBJ1-3	TRBV6-5	CASRPQGGGNTIYF	TGTGCCAGCAGGCCGCAGGGAGGTGGAAACACCATATATTTT
.	.	15	TRBJ2-1	TRBV27	CASSPRPIQDNEQFF	TGTGCCAGCAGTCCCAGACCAATCCAAGACAATGAGCAGTTCTTC
.	.	12	TRBJ1-1	TRBV11-2	CASSLEGSGAFF	TGTGCCAGCAGCTTAGAAGGATCTGGAGCTTTCTTT
.	.	13	TRBJ1-2	TRBV30	CAWEGFSNYGYTF	TGTGCCTGGGAGGGTTTTTCTAACTATGGCTACACCTTC
.	.	11	TRBJ2-2	TRBV5-1	CASAGAGELFF	TGCGCCAGTGCAGGGGCCGGGGAGCTGTTTTTT
.	.	13	TRBJ2-7	TRBV27	CASRKSGAYEQYF	TGTGCCAGCAGAAAATCTGGAGCCTACGAGCAGTACTTC
.	.	14	TRBJ2-7	TRBV11-1	CASSPRWRSYEQYF	TGTGCCAGCAGCCCCCGGTGGCGATCCTACGAGCAGTACTTC
TRBD2	.	14	TRBJ2-5	TRBV7-9	CASSQGLEGETQYF	TGTGCCAGCAGCCAGGGACTAGAGGGTGAGACCCAGTACTTC
.	.	17	TRBJ2-7	TRBV5-4	CASSLAGGALGTREQYF	TGTGCCAGCAGCTTGGCCGGCGGGGCCCTTGGCACGCGCGAGCAGTACTTC
.	.	12	TRBJ1-2	TRBV29-1	CSVDSQNYGYTF	TGCAGCGTTGATTCGCAGAACTATGGCTACACCTTC
.	.	13	TRBJ1-1	TRBV27	CASSFRDITEAFF	TGTGCCAGCAGTTTCCGGGACATCACTGAAGCTTTCTTT
.	.	16	TRBJ1-1	TRBV19	CASSRNSWTVNTEAFF	TGTGCCAGTAGCCGGAACTCCTGGACGGTGAACACTGAAGCTTTCTTT
TRBD2	.	17	TRBJ2-1	TRBV7-9	CASSPLRGGLADNEQFF	TGTGCCAGCAGCCCACTCCGAGGGGGACTAGCGGACAATGAGCAGTTCTTC
.	.	14	TRBJ2-2	TRBV12-5	CASGPSGNTGELFF	TGTGCTAGTGGTCCGAGCGGGAACACCGGGGAGCTGTTTTTT
TRBD2	.	15	TRBJ2-1	TRBV7-2	CASSLAGGNIHEQFF	TGTGCCAGCAGCTTAGCGGGAGGGAACATCCATGAGCAGTTCTTC
TRBD2	.	15	TRBJ2-1	TRBV9	CASSEGLADYNEQFF	TGTGCCAGCAGCGAGGGACTAGCGGATTACAATGAGCAGTTCTTC